The TCR beta chain under discussion was sequenced for a study of T cell changes during pregnancy in multiple sclerosis. Germline loops: CDR1 MNHEY, CDR2 SMNVEV (reference sequence). This CDR3 has 16 residues. V gave up 5 bases and J gave up 0 bases; unmatched junction bases: 7. Produced via immunoSEQ multiplex PCR; TCRdb's table is partial and in-frame only. Of tens of thousands of clones detected, roughly 94% appear once; the ten largest clones hold under 3%. This clone was observed once. The clonotype originates from a female donor with multiple sclerosis, enrolled in a pregnancy study. This specimen consisted of CD8+ T cells from peripheral blood mononuclear cells, obtained after pregnancy. This sequence joins TRBV27 and TRBJ2-3, with 8 positions matching TRBD2. The CDR3 loop reads CASSAHGGGSTDTQYF. CDR3 DNA: TGTGCCAGCAGTGCCCATGGCGGGGGGAGCACAGATACGCAGTATTTT.